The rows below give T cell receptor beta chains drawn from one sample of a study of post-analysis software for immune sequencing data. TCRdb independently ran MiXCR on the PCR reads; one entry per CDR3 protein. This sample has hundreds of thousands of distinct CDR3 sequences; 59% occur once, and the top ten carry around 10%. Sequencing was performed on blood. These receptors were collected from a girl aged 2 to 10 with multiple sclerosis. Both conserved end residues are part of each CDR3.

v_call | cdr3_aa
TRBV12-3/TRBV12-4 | CASSLALYEQYF
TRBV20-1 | CSARGTGAPEAFF
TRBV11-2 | CASSFFRGPPSSYNEQFF
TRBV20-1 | CSARDRDVYYGYTF
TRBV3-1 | CASSPTSGSNNEQFF
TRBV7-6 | CASSLAGLLNEQFF
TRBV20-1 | CSAVPWGGYEQYF
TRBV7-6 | CASSLEGWVEQYF
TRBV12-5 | CASAPDWSAPITF
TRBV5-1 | CASSLGSRYTQYF
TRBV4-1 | CASSQDRDRVTYEQYF
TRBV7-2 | CASSLRSSGTMEQFF
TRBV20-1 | CSARGSGTGGRHYEQYF
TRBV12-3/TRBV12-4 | CASSPLTGLAAGYTF
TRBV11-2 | CASSLLWREGGNEQFF
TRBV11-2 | CASSLVLFGGKETQYF
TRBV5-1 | CASSPVGAGATDTQYF
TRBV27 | CASSLYQGAPGGANVLTF
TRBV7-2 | CASSLSREVEQFF
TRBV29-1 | CSVEDRLAGDYEQYF
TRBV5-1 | CASSLHGQGGNIQYF
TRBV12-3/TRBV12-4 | CASSLLAGQYF
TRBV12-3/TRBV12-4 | CASRLTGHGYGYTF
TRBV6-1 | CASGVAGAVYGYTF
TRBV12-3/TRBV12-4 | CASRPSRDTQYF
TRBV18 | CASSPMADNEQFF
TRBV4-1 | CASSQEASSYEQYF
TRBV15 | CATSTRWRGIAQYF
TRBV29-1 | CSVEGQTYNEQFF
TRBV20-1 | CSALQGPRISYNEQFF
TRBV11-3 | CASTMGGDTQYF
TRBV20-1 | CSARPGGDGANVLTF
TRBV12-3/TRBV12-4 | CASSRTGVPNTEAFF
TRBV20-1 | CSARSPAGELFF
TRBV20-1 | CSARRTGVNTGELFF
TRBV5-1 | CASSLARAGETQYF
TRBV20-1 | CSARIRINEQFF